The present entry profiles one T cell receptor beta chain with its context. TCRdb's table, derived via immunoSEQ multiplex PCR, lists solely in-frame clones and lacks some. The sample consists of 30,000 to 40,000 clones, approximately 91% of them appearing once. Trimming cost V 0 bases and J 0 bases, with 12 bases left between them. The length of the CDR3 is 16 residues. Germline CDR1 GTSNPN, CDR2 SVGIG (reference sequence). This sample stems from a study of blood T cell repertoires in COVID-19. Study as a whole: From T cells, B-cell-depleted T cells, or PBMCs came the material, which was cDNA or gDNA.

Sequencing was done on a sample of peripheral blood. This clonotype was obtained from a man aged 65 to 79 with active COVID-19. The chain uses TRBV30 and TRBJ1-3, with D unresolved. CDR3 residues: CAWSVPKRFSGNTIYF. The CDR3 nucleotides are TGTGCCTGGAGTGTACCTAAAAGATTCTCTGGAAACACCATATATTTT.